Below, 26 T cell receptor beta chains from the same sample are listed, as sequenced in a study of T cells in localized non-small cell lung cancer. This table comes from immunoSEQ multiplex PCR, and its TCRdb copy is limited to in-frame clones, with some not included. Among tens of thousands of clones, roughly 90% were seen once, and the ten largest hold approximately 30%. Material: peripheral blood, obtained before any cancer treatment. The receptors here all came from a male donor older than 55 with stage I squamous cell lung carcinoma.

The chain combines TRBV7-6 with TRBJ2-2, with 13 bases that match TRBD2. CDR1 is SGHVS, CDR2 FNYEAQ, per germline. V was pared by 5 bases and J by 4 bases, with 7 bases of the junction left unmatched. The CDR3 contains 17 residues. The CDR3 coding sequence is TGTGCCAGCAGCCCGGGGGGACTAGCGGGATTCACCGGGGAGCTGTTTTTT. Its protein product is CASSPGGLAGFTGELFF. Full variable domain (outside the CDR3, taken from reference TRBV7-6 and TRBJ2-2): GAGVSQSPRYKVTKRGQDVALRCDPISGHVSLYWYRQALGQGPEFLTYFNYEAQQDKSGLPNDRFSAERPEGSISTLTIQRTEQRDSAMYRCASSPGGLAGFTGELFFGEGSRLTVL.

The chain carries TRBV9 and TRBJ2-5, with 10 bases fitting TRBD1. The junction had 7 bases not matched to a gene; V was cut back by 3 bases and J by 5 bases. Germline loops: CDR1 SGDLS, CDR2 YYNGEE. This CDR3 contains 15 residues. The CDR3: CASSDRTGGMETQYF. The CDR3 DNA reads as TGTGCCAGCAGCGACCGGACAGGGGGAATGGAGACCCAGTACTTC.

The chain carries TRBV7-3 and TRBJ2-7, with 9 bases lining up with TRBD2. Unmatched junction bases numbered 4, after V lost 4 bases and J lost 6 bases. Germline CDR1 reads SGHTA; CDR2 reads FQGTGA. CDR3 length: 13 residues. The CDR3 DNA reads as TGTGCCAGCAGCTCCCAGCGGGGGGTCGAGCAGTACTTC. The encoded protein is CASSSQRGVEQYF.

This clone was seen a few times. V gene TRBV4-3 combines with J gene TRBJ1-4, with D possibly TRBD1 on 6 matching bases. Germline V gives CDR1 LGHNA, CDR2 YSLEER. Trimming stripped 0 bases from V and 8 bases from J, with 13 bases between. This CDR3 comprises 15 residues. For the CDR3, the DNA is TGCGCCAGCAGCCAAGAAGGGGGGGCAAACGAAAAACTGTTTTTT. This gives the protein CASSQEGGANEKLFF.

This clone appeared a single time. V usage is TRBV5-1 and J usage is TRBJ2-5, with D possibly being TRBD1 (6 bases). V dropped 4 bases and J dropped 2 bases, with 12 bases sitting between them. The CDR3 is made up of 14 amino acids. Germline CDR1 SGHRS, CDR2 YFSETQ. The CDR3 protein is CASSRGQQQETQYF. CDR3 sequence (DNA): TGCGCCAGCAGCCGTGGACAGCAACAAGAGACCCAGTACTTC.

In its sample, this clone was seen a few times. The chain carries TRBV6-5 and TRBJ1-5, with D unresolved. The length of the CDR3 is 15 residues. Trimming stripped 5 bases from V and 2 bases from J, with 13 bases between. Looked up from germline, CDR1 is MNHEY and CDR2 is SVGAGI. In DNA form, the CDR3 reads TGTGCCAGCAGTATTGTAACAGCGGGCAATCAGCCCCAGCATTTT. It translates to CASSIVTAGNQPQHF.

The V call is TRBV7-2, the J call TRBJ2-4, with D perhaps matching TRBD2 (5 bases). Germline V lookup: CDR1 SGHTA, CDR2 FQGNSA. V was pared by 6 bases and J by 2 bases, with 14 bases between. The CDR3 is 15 residues long. CDR3 DNA sequence: TGTGCCAGCAGGCCCGGGATACTAACCAAAAACATTCAGTACTTC. The encoded protein is CASRPGILTKNIQYF.

The chain recombines TRBV5-5 with TRBJ1-6, with 8 bases matching TRBD1. This CDR3 is built from 16 residues. Trimming cost V 2 bases and J 5 bases; bases outside gene matches: 6. Per germline, CDR1 SGHKS and CDR2 YYEKEE (reference sequence). CDR3 DNA sequence: TGTGCCAGCAGCTTAATACCGGGACAGGATAATTCACCCCTCCACTTT. Translating it yields CASSLIPGQDNSPLHF. Full variable domain (missing parts from reference TRBV5-5 and TRBJ1-6): DAGVTQSPTHLIKTRGQQVTLRCSPISGHKSVSWYQQVLGQGPQFIFQYYEKEERGRGNFPDRFSARQFPNYSSELNVNALLLGDSALYLCASSLIPGQDNSPLHFGNGTRLTVT.

This chain connects TRBV6-1 to TRBJ1-1; D remains ambiguous. The CDR3 runs 13 residues. Between the trimmed V and J ends, which lost 4 bases and 1 base, there was a span of 7 bases. Germline CDR1 reads MNHNS; CDR2 reads SASEGT. The CDR3 DNA sequence: TGTGCCAGCAGTGCCTCAAAGAACACTGAAGCTTTCTTT. Translation gives CASSASKNTEAFF.

This sequence joins TRBV7-2 and TRBJ2-1, with 13 bases that match TRBD2. CDR1 and CDR2 (germline): SGHTA, FQGNSA. After removal of 5 bases from V and 9 bases from J, the junction contained 10 bases not matched to a gene. CDR3 length equals 16 residues. The CDR3 bases are TGTGCCAGCAGCAACACACTAGCGGGGGGGCGGAGTGAGCAGTTCTTC. Its protein product is CASSNTLAGGRSEQFF.

This clone has more than one count but fewer than ten. The chain carries TRBV7-2 and TRBJ2-7, with 8 bases identical to TRBD1. Germline lookup yields CDR1 SGHTA and CDR2 FQGNSA. V shed 5 bases and J 2 bases; nucleotides not matched to a gene: 5. CDR3 length: 14 residues. This chain's CDR3 is CASSLQGQAYEQYF. The CDR3, as DNA: TGTGCCAGCAGCCTACAGGGACAGGCCTACGAGCAGTACTTC.

The V call is TRBV2, the J call TRBJ1-1; D call uncertain. Germline V gene data show CDR1 as SNHLY and CDR2 as FYNNEI. The CDR3 runs 13 residues. V was shortened by 2 bases and J by 2 bases, with 6 bases between the two germline ends. This CDR3 reads CASSEQINTEAFF. CDR3 DNA sequence: TGTGCCAGCAGTGAACAGATCAACACTGAAGCTTTCTTT.

The chain links TRBV5-3 to TRBJ1-2; 8 bases line up with TRBD1. TRBV5-3 is assigned to the ORF class and has an uncertain function. This CDR3 has 15 residues. J was trimmed by 4 bases and V by 4 bases; bases with no gene match: 9. For the CDR3, the DNA is TGTGCCAGAAGCGGGGGACAGGCATGGTTCTATGGCTACACCTTC. It codes for CARSGGQAWFYGYTF.

The DNA of the CDR3 is TGTGCCAGCAGTTACTCCGGTCGGGTTGATCCCCAGCATTTT. Its translation is CASSYSGRVDPQHF. The V gene is TRBV6-5, the J gene TRBJ1-5; no definite D call. Trimming shortened V by 0 bases and J by 10 bases, and 13 bases separated the two germline ends. The CDR3 spans 14 residues. CDR1 and CDR2 from the germline V gene are MNHEY and SVGAGI.

This clone has a handful of counts. V is TRBV7-2 and J is TRBJ1-1; D ambiguous. Trimming removed 5 bases from V and 1 base from J, with 8 bases in between. CDR1 is SGHTA, CDR2 FQGNSA, per germline. The CDR3 is 13 amino acids. The CDR3 DNA follows: TGTGCCAGCAGCCTACAGAGGAACACTGAAGCTTTCTTT. It yields the protein CASSLQRNTEAFF.

The chain joins TRBV6-5 to TRBJ2-1, with 9 nucleotides matching TRBD1. Trimming removed 6 bases from V and 6 bases from J; junction bases left unmatched: 6. Per germline, CDR1 MNHEY and CDR2 SVGAGI. CDR3 length: 14 residues. CDR3 sequence: CASRPGQGINEQFF. In DNA, the CDR3 is TGTGCCAGCAGACCTGGACAGGGGATCAATGAGCAGTTCTTC.

This chain connects TRBV9 to TRBJ1-3; D remains unclear. The CDR3 has 12 amino acids. Trimming cost V 2 bases and J 5 bases, with 5 bases left between them. The germline V gene encodes CDR1 SGDLS and CDR2 YYNGEE. CDR3 region: CASSVGRNTIYF. CDR3 bases: TGTGCCAGCAGCGTGGGCAGAAACACCATATATTTT.

The V gene is TRBV19, the J gene TRBJ2-3, with D uncertain. V gave up 5 bases and J gave up 3 bases, with 9 bases separating them. Germline values: CDR1 LNHDA, CDR2 SQIVND (reference sequence). The CDR3 spans 13 residues. CDR3 sequence reads: CASSPGRTDTQYF. The CDR3 region has the DNA TGTGCCAGTAGTCCCGGAAGGACAGATACGCAGTATTTT.

The chain is built from TRBV15 and TRBJ2-7; D gene ambiguous. This CDR3 is built from 14 residues. Deletions cut 0 bases from V and 5 bases from J, with 11 bases between. The V gene's germline CDR1 is LNHNV and CDR2 YYDKDF (reference sequence). CDR3 sequence: CATSRDYGVHEQYF. CDR3 DNA sequence: TGTGCCACCAGCAGAGATTACGGTGTACACGAGCAGTACTTC.

The chain uses TRBV20-1 and TRBJ1-2; D uncertain. V shed 5 bases and J shed 10 bases, with 14 bases lying between them. CDR3 length: 11 amino acids. Germline CDR1 is DFQATT and CDR2 is SNEGSKA (reference sequence). CDR3 region: CSAHNNQDYTF. The CDR3 region has the DNA TGCAGTGCTCACAACAATCAGGACTACACCTTC.

This clone came up a few times. This chain uses TRBV2 with TRBJ1-1; D possibly corresponds to TRBD1 (5 bases). This CDR3 has 11 residues. V lost 4 bases and J 8 bases, leaving 8 bases between the germline ends. Germline-derived CDR1 and CDR2 are SNHLY and FYNNEI. The CDR3 loop reads CASSAGFEAFF. In DNA, the CDR3 is TGTGCCAGCAGTGCAGGGTTCGAAGCTTTCTTT.

The rearrangement links TRBV2 to TRBJ1-5; D is perhaps TRBD1 (5 bases). V was cut by 8 bases and J by 3 bases, with 8 bases left in between. CDR3 length: 12 amino acids. Germline assignment: CDR1 SNHLY and CDR2 FYNNEI. CDR3 protein: CASGGDNQPQHF. For the CDR3, the DNA is TGTGCCAGCGGAGGGGACAATCAGCCCCAGCATTTT.

In its sample, this clone is medium-sized. V and J are TRBV30 and TRBJ1-1; D not resolved. The length of the CDR3 is 11 residues. Trimming took 0 bases from V and 6 from J, leaving 5 bases between them. Germline CDR1 GTSNPN, CDR2 SVGIG (reference sequence). The CDR3: CAWSVYAEAFF. Written as DNA, the CDR3 is TGTGCCTGGAGTGTATATGCTGAAGCTTTCTTT.

The chain has TRBV10-3 and TRBJ1-1; 12 nucleotides align to TRBD1. Germline V gives CDR1 ENHRY, CDR2 SYGVKD. The CDR3 extends over 16 amino acids. V lost 6 bases and J lost 7; bases outside the gene matches: 12. The CDR3 region is CAIRTGTGGDGVEAFF. In nucleotides, the CDR3 is TGTGCCATCAGAACCGGGACAGGGGGCGATGGCGTTGAAGCTTTCTTT.

The chain recombines TRBV12-5 with TRBJ1-1, with a tentative D call TRBD1 (6 bases). CDR3 length: 14 amino acids. Per the germline V gene, CDR1 is LGHNT and CDR2 is FRNRAP. The V end was cut by 4 bases, the J end by 3 bases, with 12 bases between. The CDR3: CASGSGQSDTEAFF. In DNA, the CDR3 is TGTGCTAGTGGTTCCGGACAGTCGGACACTGAAGCTTTCTTT.

The V gene is TRBV9, the J gene TRBJ2-1; 11 bases agree with TRBD2. CDR1 and CDR2 (germline): SGDLS, YYNGEE. This CDR3 spans 16 amino acids. Trimming removed 2 bases from V and 3 bases from J; junction bases left unmatched: 4. CDR3 DNA sequence: TGTGCCAGCAGCGTTAGCGGGAGGGCCGACTACAATGAGCAGTTCTTC. This gives the protein CASSVSGRADYNEQFF.